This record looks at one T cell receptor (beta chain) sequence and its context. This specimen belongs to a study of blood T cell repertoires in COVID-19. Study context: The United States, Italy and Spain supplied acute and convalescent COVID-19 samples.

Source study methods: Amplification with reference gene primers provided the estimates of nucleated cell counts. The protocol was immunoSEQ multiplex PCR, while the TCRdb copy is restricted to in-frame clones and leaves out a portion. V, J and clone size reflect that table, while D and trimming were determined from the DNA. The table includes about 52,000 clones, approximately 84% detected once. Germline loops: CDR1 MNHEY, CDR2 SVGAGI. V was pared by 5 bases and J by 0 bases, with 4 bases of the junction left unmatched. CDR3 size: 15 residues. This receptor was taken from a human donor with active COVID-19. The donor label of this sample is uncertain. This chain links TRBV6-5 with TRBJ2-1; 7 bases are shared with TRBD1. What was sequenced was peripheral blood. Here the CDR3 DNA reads TGTGCCAGCAGTACGGGACAGAGCTCCTACAATGAGCAGTTCTTC. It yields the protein CASSTGQSSYNEQFF.